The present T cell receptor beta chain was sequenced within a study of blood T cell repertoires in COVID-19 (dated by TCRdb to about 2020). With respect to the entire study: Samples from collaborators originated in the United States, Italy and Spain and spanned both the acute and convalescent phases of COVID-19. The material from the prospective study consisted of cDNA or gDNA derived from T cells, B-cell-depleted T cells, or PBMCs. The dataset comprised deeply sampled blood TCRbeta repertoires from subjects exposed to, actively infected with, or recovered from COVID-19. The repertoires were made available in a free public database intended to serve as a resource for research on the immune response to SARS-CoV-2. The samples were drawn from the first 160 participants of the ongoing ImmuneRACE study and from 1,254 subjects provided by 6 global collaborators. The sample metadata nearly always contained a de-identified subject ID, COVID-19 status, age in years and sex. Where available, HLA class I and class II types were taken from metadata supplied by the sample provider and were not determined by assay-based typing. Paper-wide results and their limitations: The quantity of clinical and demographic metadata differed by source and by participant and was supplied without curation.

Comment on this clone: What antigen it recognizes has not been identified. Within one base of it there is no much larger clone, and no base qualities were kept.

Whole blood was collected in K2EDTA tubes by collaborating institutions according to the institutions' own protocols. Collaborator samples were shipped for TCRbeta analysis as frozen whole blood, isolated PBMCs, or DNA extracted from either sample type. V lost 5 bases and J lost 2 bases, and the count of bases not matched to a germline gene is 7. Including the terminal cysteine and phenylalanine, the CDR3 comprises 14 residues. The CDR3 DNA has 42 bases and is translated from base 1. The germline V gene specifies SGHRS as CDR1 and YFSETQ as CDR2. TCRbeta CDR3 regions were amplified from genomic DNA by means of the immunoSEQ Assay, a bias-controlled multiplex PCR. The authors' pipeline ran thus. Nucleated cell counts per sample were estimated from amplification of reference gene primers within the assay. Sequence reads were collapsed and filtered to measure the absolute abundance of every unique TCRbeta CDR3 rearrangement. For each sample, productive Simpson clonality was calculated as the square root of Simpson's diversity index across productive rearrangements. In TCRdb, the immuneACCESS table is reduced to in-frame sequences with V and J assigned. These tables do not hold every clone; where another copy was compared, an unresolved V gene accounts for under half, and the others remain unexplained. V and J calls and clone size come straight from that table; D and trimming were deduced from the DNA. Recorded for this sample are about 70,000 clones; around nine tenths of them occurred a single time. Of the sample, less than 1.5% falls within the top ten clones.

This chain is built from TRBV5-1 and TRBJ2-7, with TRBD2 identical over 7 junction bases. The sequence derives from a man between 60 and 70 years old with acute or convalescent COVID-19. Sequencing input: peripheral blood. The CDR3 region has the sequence CASSVMSGTYEQYF. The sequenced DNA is TGCGCCAGCAGTGTGATGAGCGGGACCTACGAGCAGTACTTC.